The 18 T cell receptor beta chains reported below all come from one sample, sequenced in a study of CD8+CD57+ T cells in acquired aplastic anemia. CDR3 and TCR beta VDJ profiling relied on genomic DNA as the template. TCRdb reanalysed the reads using MiXCR and keeps one entry per CDR3 protein. Seen here are a few hundred thousand distinct CDR3 sequences, around 60% observed once, and the top ten hold approximately 32%. Sequencing input: sorted CD4+, CD8+, or CD8+CD57+ T cells (not recorded which) from PBMCs. The receptors were gathered from a human donor in good health.

V usage is TRBV5-4 and J usage is TRBJ1-6; 9 bases are shared with TRBD1. V was clipped by 5 bases and J by 5 bases; unmatched bases: 2. The length of the CDR3 is 14 residues. Germline V lookup: CDR1 SGHNT, CDR2 YYREEE (reference sequence). The CDR3 DNA follows: TGTGCCAGCAGAAGGACAGGGGATAATTCACCCCTCCACTTT. Amino acids: CASRRTGDNSPLHF.

The table lists this clonotype with many counts. V is TRBV5-1 and J is TRBJ2-1; TRBD1 matches at 9 bases. This CDR3 is 14 amino acids long. V trimming: 4 bases; J trimming: 8 bases; junction bases outside the gene matches: 7. The germline CDR1 and CDR2 sequences are SGHRS and YFSETQ. The CDR3 loop is CASSTDRGIDEQFF. The CDR3 DNA is TGCGCCAGCAGCACGGACAGGGGAATAGATGAGCAGTTCTTC.

This chain joins TRBV7-9 and TRBJ2-5; no reliable D call. The V end was cut by 1 base, the J end by 4 bases, with 7 bases between. The CDR3 is 13 residues long. Germline CDR1 and CDR2: SEHNR and FQNEAQ (reference sequence). The CDR3 nucleotides are TGTGCCAGCAGCTTAGGTTTCCCAGAGACCCAGTACTTC. It specifies CASSLGFPETQYF.

This clonotype was observed many times. The chain has TRBV5-8 and TRBJ2-7, with 9 bases aligning to TRBD1. Germline V gene sequence: CDR1 SGHTS, CDR2 YDEGEE. The CDR3 loop spans 15 amino acids. V shed 2 bases, J shed 5 bases, and the junction held 8 bases outside the gene matches. The CDR3 coding sequence is TGTGCCAGCAGCTTAACTCCGGGACAGGGACACGAGCAGTACTTC. This encodes CASSLTPGQGHEQYF.

This clonotype was seen more than once but under ten times. The chain carries TRBV24-1 and TRBJ2-1; 14 bases align to TRBD2. Per the germline V gene, CDR1 is KGHDR and CDR2 is SFDVKD. V gave up 4 bases and J gave up 0 bases; unmatched junction bases: 16. This CDR3 is built from 22 residues. CDR3 nucleotides: TGTGCCACCAGTGACCCGACCCCTGGGACTAGCGGGGGCCGTACCTCCTACAATGAGCAGTTCTTC. The encoded protein is CATSDPTPGTSGGRTSYNEQFF.

The chain uses TRBV12-3 or TRBV12-4 and TRBJ2-1; 12 nucleotides align to TRBD2. V gave up 4 bases and J gave up 9 bases; unmatched junction bases: 4. The CDR3 extends over 14 amino acids. The CDR3, as DNA: TGTGCCAGCAGTTCTAGCGGGAGGGCCAGTGAGCAGTTCTTC. Its translation: CASSSSGRASEQFF.

The sample holds many counts of this clonotype. The chain employs TRBV27 and TRBJ2-7, with a tentative D call TRBD2 (5 bases). This CDR3 has 13 amino acids. The germline V gene has CDR1 MNHEY and CDR2 SMNVEV (reference sequence). V was pared by 6 bases and J by 3 bases, with 12 bases between. CDR3 coding DNA: TGTGCCAGCAGGTCGGGAAGCCTCTACGAGCAGTACTTC. Translating gives CASRSGSLYEQYF.

As regards this clonotype: Sequence at one end of the junction differs from germline and may be a read error. The chain carries TRBV12-3 or TRBV12-4 and TRBJ1-5; D uncertain. CDR3 length: 14 amino acids. CDR3 protein: CASSPWHSNLPQHF. As DNA, the CDR3 is TGTGCCAGCAGCCCTTGGCATAGCAATCTGCCCCAGCATTTT.

Turning to this clonotype: Just one base apart from a much larger clone, this may be a read error. The gene calls are TRBV4-1 and TRBJ2-1; D might be TRBD1 or TRBD2, each matching 5 bases. Germline V lookup: CDR1 MGHRA, CDR2 YSYEKL. This CDR3 region has 15 residues. In nucleotides, the CDR3 is TGCGCCAGCGGCCAAAACCGGGACGCATACAATGAGCAGTTCTTC. This gives the protein CASGQNRDAYNEQFF.

This clonotype was recorded at least ten times. V and J are TRBV7-2 and TRBJ1-1, with D possibly being TRBD1 (5 bases). Trimming took 0 bases from V and 7 from J, leaving 15 bases between them. The CDR3 runs 15 residues. The germline V gene encodes CDR1 SGHTA and CDR2 FQGNSA. The CDR3 loop reads CASSLAEWGDGEAFF. CDR3 coding DNA: TGTGCCAGCAGCTTAGCTGAGTGGGGGGACGGTGAAGCTTTCTTT.

The chain recombines TRBV7-6 with TRBJ1-5; D might be TRBD1 (5 bases). This CDR3 has 13 residues. Trimming shortened V by 2 bases and J by 7 bases, and 9 bases separated the two germline ends. Looked up from germline, CDR1 is SGHVS and CDR2 is FNYEAQ. The CDR3 bases are TGTGCCAGCAGCTTAACAGGTACCCAGCCCCAGCATTTT. Its protein product is CASSLTGTQPQHF.

This rearrangement joins TRBV19 to TRBJ2-7; D gene unclear. Germline V gives CDR1 LNHDA, CDR2 SQIVND (reference sequence). Trimming removed 3 bases at V and 5 bases at J, with 8 bases between. This CDR3 is 12 amino acids long. As DNA, the CDR3 is TGTGCCAGTAGTATGGCCAGGCACGAGCAGTACTTC. Translation: CASSMARHEQYF.

The chain recombines TRBV9 with TRBJ2-5, with D hard to call. V lost 4 bases and J lost 7, with 11 bases in between. Germline CDR1 and CDR2: SGDLS and YYNGEE. This CDR3 comprises 12 residues. CDR3 region: CASSHDLGTQYF. Written as DNA, the CDR3 is TGTGCCAGCAGCCACGATCTCGGGACCCAGTACTTC. The whole variable domain, remainder taken from reference TRBV9 and TRBJ2-5, is DSGVTQTPKHLITATGQRVTLRCSPRSGDLSVYWYQQSLDQGLQFLIQYYNGEERAKGNILERFSAQQFPDLHSELNLSSLELGDSALYFCASSHDLGTQYFGPGTRLLVL.

The chain uses TRBV14 and TRBJ2-1, with a weak D call TRBD1 (6 bases). V was trimmed by 0 bases and J by 10 bases, leaving 10 bases between them. Per the germline V gene, CDR1 is SGHDN and CDR2 is FVKESK. This CDR3 contains 13 residues. The CDR3 is CASSQESGTEQFF. CDR3 DNA sequence: TGTGCCAGCAGCCAAGAGTCCGGGACAGAGCAGTTCTTC.

V usage is TRBV14 and J usage is TRBJ2-1; 7 bases are a match to TRBD2. The J segment lost 7 bases and the V segment lost 4 bases, leaving 4 bases of the junction unmatched. This CDR3 has 13 residues. CDR1 is SGHDN, CDR2 FVKESK, per germline. In DNA, the CDR3 is TGTGCCAGCAGCCTCCCGCGGGAGAATGAGCAGTTCTTC. The encoded protein is CASSLPRENEQFF.

With respect to this clonotype: Relative to the germline gene, one junction end is altered; a read error may explain this. The chain has TRBV7-9 and TRBJ1-2; D not resolved. CDR1 is SEHNR and CDR2 is FQNEAQ in the germline V gene (reference sequence). This CDR3 comprises 12 residues. CDR3 amino acids: CASGLDTRGYTF. The CDR3 region has the DNA TGTGCCAGCGGCTTAGATACACGCGGCTACACCTTC.

This clonotype was seen only once. The CDR3 DNA sequence: TGTGCCACCCGAAATGAGGGGGCTGCTGAAGCTTTCTTT. Its protein product is CATRNEGAAEAFF. This rearrangement joins TRBV2 to TRBJ1-1; 7 nucleotides match TRBD1. Germline CDR1 and CDR2: SNHLY and FYNNEI. The CDR3 has 13 residues. V lost 10 bases, J lost 6 bases, and 11 bases stayed unmatched.

The rearrangement uses TRBV9 and TRBJ2-7, with TRBD2 identical over 15 bases. The CDR3 has 16 residues. Germline CDR1 SGDLS, CDR2 YYNGEE. Germline trimming cut 4 bases from V and 4 bases from J; bases unmatched to any gene: 6. CDR3 protein: CASSPGLAGGFYEQYF. The CDR3 coding sequence is TGTGCCAGCAGCCCGGGACTAGCGGGGGGCTTTTACGAGCAGTACTTC.